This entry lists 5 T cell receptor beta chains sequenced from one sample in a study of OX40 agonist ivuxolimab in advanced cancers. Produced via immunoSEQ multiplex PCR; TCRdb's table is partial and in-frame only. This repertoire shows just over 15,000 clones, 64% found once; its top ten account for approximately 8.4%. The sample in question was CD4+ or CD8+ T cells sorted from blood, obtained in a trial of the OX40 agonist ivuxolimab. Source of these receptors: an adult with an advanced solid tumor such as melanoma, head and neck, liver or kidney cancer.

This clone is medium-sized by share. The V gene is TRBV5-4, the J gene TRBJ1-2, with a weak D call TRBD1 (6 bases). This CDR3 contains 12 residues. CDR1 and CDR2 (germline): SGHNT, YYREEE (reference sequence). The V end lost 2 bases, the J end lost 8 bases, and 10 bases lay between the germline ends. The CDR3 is CASSFHREGYTF. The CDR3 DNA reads TGTGCCAGCAGCTTCCACAGGGAAGGCTACACCTTC.

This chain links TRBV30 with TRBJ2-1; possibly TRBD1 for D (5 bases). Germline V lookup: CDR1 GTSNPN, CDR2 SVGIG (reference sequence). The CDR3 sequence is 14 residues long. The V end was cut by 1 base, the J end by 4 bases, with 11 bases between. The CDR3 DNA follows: TGTGCCTGGAGTGATACAGGATTATACAATGAGCAGTTCTTC. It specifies CAWSDTGLYNEQFF.

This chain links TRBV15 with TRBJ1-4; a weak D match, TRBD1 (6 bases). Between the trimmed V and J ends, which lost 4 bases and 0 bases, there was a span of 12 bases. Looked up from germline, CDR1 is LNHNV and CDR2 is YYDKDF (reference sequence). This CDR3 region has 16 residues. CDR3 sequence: CATSIRGQPTNEKLFF. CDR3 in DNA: TGTGCCACCAGCATTAGAGGACAGCCAACTAATGAAAAACTGTTTTTT. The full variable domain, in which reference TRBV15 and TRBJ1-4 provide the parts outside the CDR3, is DAMVIQNPRYQVTQFGKPVTLSCSQTLNHNVMYWYQQKSSQAPKLLFHYYDKDFNNEADTPDNFQSRRPNTSFCFLDIRSPGLGDTAMYLCATSIRGQPTNEKLFFGSGTQLSVL.

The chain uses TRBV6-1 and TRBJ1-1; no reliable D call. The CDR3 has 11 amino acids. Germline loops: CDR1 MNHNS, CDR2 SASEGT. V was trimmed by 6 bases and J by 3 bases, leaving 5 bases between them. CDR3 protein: CASRGYTEAFF. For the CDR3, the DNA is TGTGCCAGCAGGGGATACACTGAAGCTTTCTTT.

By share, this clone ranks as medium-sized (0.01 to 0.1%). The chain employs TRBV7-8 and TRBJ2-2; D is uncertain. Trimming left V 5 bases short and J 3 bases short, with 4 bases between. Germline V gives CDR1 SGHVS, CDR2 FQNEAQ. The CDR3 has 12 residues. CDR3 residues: CASSIDTGELFF. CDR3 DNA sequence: TGTGCCAGCAGCATAGACACCGGGGAGCTGTTTTTT.